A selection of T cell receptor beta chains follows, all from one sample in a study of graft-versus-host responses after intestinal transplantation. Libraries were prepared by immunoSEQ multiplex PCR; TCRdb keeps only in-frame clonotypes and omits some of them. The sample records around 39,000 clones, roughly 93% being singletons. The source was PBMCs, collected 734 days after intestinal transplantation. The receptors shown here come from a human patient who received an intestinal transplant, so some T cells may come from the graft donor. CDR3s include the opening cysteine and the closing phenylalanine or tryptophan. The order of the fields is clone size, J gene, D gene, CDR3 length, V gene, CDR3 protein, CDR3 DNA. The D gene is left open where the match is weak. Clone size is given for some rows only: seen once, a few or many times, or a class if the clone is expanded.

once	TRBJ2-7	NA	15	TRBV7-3	CASSLGPGEAYEQYF	TGTGCCAGCAGCTTAGGACCGGGAGAGGCCTACGAGCAGTACTTC
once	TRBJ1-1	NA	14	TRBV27	CASSLYSLNTEAFF	TGTGCCAGCAGTTTATACAGCCTCAACACTGAAGCTTTCTTT
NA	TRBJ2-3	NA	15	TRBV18	CASSPQDIGTDTQYF	TGTGCCAGCTCACCCCAAGACATCGGCACAGATACGCAGTATTTT
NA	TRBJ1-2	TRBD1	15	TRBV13	CASSFGQGNNYGYTF	TGTGCCAGCAGCTTTGGACAGGGGAATAACTATGGCTACACCTTC
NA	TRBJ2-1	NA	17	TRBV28	CASSLPLGGLTINEQFF	TGTGCCAGCAGTTTACCCCTTGGAGGACTAACGATCAATGAGCAGTTCTTC
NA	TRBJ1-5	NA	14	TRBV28	CASSSLMGSARTHF	TGTGCCAGCAGTTCCTTGATGGGGTCGGCAAGGACGCATTTT
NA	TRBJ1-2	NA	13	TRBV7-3	CASSLQGAGGYTF	TGTGCCAGCAGCTTACAAGGGGCCGGTGGCTACACCTTC
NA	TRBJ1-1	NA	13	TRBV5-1	CASSLTRDTEAFF	TGCGCCAGCAGCTTGACCCGGGACACTGAAGCTTTCTTT
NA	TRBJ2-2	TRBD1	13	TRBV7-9	CASRPDRAGELFF	TGTGCCAGCAGACCAGACAGGGCCGGGGAGCTGTTTTTT
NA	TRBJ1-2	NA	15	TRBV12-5	CASGLSGIANYGYTF	TGTGCTAGTGGTTTAAGTGGGATAGCTAACTATGGCTACACCTTC
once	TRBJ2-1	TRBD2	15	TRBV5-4	CASSFGGVSWNEQFF	TGTGCCAGCAGCTTTGGGGGGGTGAGTTGGAATGAGCAGTTCTTC
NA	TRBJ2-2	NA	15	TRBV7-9	CASSLVTVNTGELFF	TGTGCCAGCAGCTTAGTGACGGTGAACACCGGGGAGCTGTTTTTT
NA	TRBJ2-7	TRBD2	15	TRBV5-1	CASSFGTSGTYEQYF	TGCGCCAGCAGCTTTGGGACTAGCGGAACCTACGAGCAGTACTTC
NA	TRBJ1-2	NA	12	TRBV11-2	CASSGGDYGYTF	TGTGCCAGCAGCGGTGGGGACTATGGCTACACCTTC
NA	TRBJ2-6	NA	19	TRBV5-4	CASSSPGWQTGSGANVLTF	TGTGCCAGCAGCTCGCCGGGTTGGCAGACCGGCTCTGGGGCCAACGTCCTGACTTTC
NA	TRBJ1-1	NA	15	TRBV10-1	CASSESRGRGTEAFF	TGCGCCAGCAGTGAGTCCCGGGGGCGCGGCACTGAAGCTTTCTTT
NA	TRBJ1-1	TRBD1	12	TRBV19	CAIQGGNTEAFF	TGTGCCATCCAGGGGGGGAACACTGAAGCTTTCTTT
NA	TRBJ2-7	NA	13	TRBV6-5	CASSYRDRYEQYF	TGTGCCAGCAGTTACAGGGACCGGTACGAGCAGTACTTC
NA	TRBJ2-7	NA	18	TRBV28	CASSLLNLRTPTSYEQYF	TGTGCCAGCAGTTTACTAAACCTCCGGACTCCCACCTCCTACGAGCAGTACTTC
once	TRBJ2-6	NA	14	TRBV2	CASSDSTGANVLTF	TGTGCCAGCAGTGATTCGACTGGGGCCAACGTCCTGACTTTC
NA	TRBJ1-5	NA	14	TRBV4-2	CASSLGGVNQPQHF	TGTGCCAGCAGCTTGGGGGGGGTCAATCAGCCCCAGCATTTT
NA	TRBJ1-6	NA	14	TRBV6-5	CASGRTAYNSPLHF	TGTGCCAGCGGAAGGACAGCCTATAATTCACCCCTCCACTTT
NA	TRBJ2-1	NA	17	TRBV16	CASSHLDGGSSYNEQFF	TGTGCCAGCAGCCACTTGGACGGGGGAAGCTCCTACAATGAGCAGTTCTTC
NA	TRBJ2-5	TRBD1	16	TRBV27	CASSRLGTGGEETQYF	TGTGCCAGCAGTCGTCTCGGGACAGGGGGCGAAGAGACCCAGTACTTC
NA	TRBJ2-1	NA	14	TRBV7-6	CASSSKTSYDEQFF	TGTGCCAGCAGCTCCAAGACTAGTTACGATGAGCAGTTCTTC
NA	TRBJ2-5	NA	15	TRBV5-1	CASSLGTGFSETQYF	TGCGCCAGCAGCTTGGGCACAGGGTTTTCGGAGACCCAGTACTTC
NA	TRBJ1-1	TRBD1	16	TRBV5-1	CASSSKRGQGGTEAFF	TGCGCCAGCAGCTCCAAACGGGGACAGGGGGGAACTGAAGCTTTCTTT
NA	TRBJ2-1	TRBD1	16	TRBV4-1	CASSLPLEGQGKEQFF	TGCGCCAGCAGCCTCCCCTTGGAAGGACAGGGTAAGGAGCAGTTCTTC
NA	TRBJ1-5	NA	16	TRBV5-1	CASSLDGGFGNQPQHF	TGCGCCAGCAGCTTGGACGGGGGCTTTGGCAATCAGCCCCAGCATTTT
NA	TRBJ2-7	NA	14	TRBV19	CASSIMGSSYEQYF	TGTGCCAGTAGTATCATGGGGAGCTCCTACGAGCAGTACTTC
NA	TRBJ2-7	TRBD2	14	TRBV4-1	CASSLSGRPYEQYF	TGCGCCAGCAGCCTGAGCGGGAGGCCTTACGAGCAGTACTTC
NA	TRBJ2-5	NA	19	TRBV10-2	CASSETNTHWTANLETQYF	TGCGCCAGCAGTGAGACGAATACACATTGGACGGCGAATCTTGAGACCCAGTACTTC
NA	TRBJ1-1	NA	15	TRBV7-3	CASSLLAVSNTEAFF	TGTGCCAGCAGCTTACTCGCAGTCAGTAACACTGAAGCTTTCTTT
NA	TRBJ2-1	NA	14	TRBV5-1	CASSLGRGTGEQFF	TGCGCCAGCAGCTTGGGGCGGGGTACGGGTGAGCAGTTCTTC
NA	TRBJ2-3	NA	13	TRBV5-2	CASSLVRTDTQYF	TGTGCCAGCAGCTTAGTCAGGACAGATACGCAGTATTTT
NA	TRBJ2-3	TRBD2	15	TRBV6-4	CASSDSSGGADTQYF	TGTGCCAGCAGTGACTCTAGCGGGGGGGCAGATACGCAGTATTTT
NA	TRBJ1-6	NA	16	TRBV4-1	CASSQEGRSYNSPLHF	TGCGCCAGCAGCCAAGAGGGTCGGTCCTATAATTCACCCCTCCACTTT